The entry below gives a single T cell receptor (beta chain) sequence along with its context. Sample time point: pretreatment peripheral blood. The V end was cut by 4 bases, the J end by 5 bases, with 14 bases between. This CDR3 is built from 14 residues. CDR1 is SGHVS and CDR2 is FQNEAQ in the germline V gene. TCRdb's copy holds only in-frame clones and misses some; the assay was immunoSEQ multiplex PCR. The table has some 74,000 clones, just under 85% seen once. This sample is drawn from a study of PD-L1 blockade in urothelial cancer. This rearrangement joins TRBV7-8 to TRBJ1-1; D is possibly TRBD1 (6 bases). The TCR was taken from a man in his forties with urothelial cancer. Material: PBMCs, obtained around atezolizumab (anti-PD-L1) treatment. The CDR3 nucleotides are TGTGCCAGCAGCTCAAACACAGGGAAGACTGAAGCTTTCTTT. Residues: CASSSNTGKTEAFF.